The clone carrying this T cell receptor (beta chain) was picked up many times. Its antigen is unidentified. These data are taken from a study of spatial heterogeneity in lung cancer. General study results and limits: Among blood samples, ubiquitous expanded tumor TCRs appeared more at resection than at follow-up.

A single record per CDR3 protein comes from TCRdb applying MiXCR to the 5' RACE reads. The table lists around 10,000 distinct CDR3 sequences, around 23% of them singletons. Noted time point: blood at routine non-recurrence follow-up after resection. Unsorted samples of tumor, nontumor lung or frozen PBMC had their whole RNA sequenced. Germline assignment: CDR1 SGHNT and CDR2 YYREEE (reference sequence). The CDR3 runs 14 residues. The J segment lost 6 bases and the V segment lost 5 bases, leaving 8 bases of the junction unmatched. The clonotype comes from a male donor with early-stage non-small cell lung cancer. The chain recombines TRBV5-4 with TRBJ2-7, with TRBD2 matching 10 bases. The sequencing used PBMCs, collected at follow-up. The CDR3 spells CASRLLAGDGEQYF. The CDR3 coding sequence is TGTGCCAGCAGGCTTCTAGCGGGAGACGGCGAGCAGTACTTC.